This T cell receptor beta chain was identified in a study of early T cells in non-severe SARS-CoV-2 infection. About the study: Sequencing of unsorted whole blood was done on bulk RNA, leaving chains unpaired.

Molecules of cDNA were individually given unique molecular identifiers that were attached to them. TCRdb analysed the 5' RACE reads with MiXCR anew, one entry per CDR3 protein. The sample holds under 45,000 distinct CDR3 sequences; 6.8% are singletons and the top ten take 24%. The CDR3 loop spans 15 amino acids. From germline, CDR1 is MNHEY and CDR2 SVGAGI. V was shortened by 0 bases and J by 5 bases, with 14 bases between the two germline ends. Here the sequenced sample was whole blood, taken at baseline. The TCR was taken from an adult who was a healthcare worker with PCR-confirmed SARS-CoV-2 infection or an uninfected control (not recorded which). The chain combines TRBV6-5 with TRBJ2-7, with D perhaps matching TRBD1 (6 bases). The CDR3 DNA reads TGTGCCAGCAGTTACTCACAGGGCTTGGGAAACGAGCAGTACTTC. The encoded protein is CASSYSQGLGNEQYF.